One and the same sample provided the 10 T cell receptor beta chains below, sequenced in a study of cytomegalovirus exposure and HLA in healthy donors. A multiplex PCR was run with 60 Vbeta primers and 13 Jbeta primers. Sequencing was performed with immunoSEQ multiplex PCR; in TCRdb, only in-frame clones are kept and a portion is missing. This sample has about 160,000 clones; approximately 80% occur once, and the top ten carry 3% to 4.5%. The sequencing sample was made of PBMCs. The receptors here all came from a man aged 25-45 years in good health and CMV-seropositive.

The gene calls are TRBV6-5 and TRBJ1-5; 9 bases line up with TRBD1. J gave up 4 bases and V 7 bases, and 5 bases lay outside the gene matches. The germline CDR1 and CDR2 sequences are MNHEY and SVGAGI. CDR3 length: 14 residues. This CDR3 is CASIWDRENQPQHF. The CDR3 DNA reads TGTGCCAGCATCTGGGACAGGGAGAATCAGCCCCAGCATTTT.

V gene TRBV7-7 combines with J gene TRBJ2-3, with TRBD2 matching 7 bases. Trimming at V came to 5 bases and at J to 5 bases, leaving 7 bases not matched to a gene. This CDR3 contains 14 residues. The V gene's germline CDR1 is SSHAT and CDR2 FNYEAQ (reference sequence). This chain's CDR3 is CASSQSSGKDTQYF. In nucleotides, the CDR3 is TGTGCCAGCAGCCAGAGCAGCGGGAAAGATACGCAGTATTTT.

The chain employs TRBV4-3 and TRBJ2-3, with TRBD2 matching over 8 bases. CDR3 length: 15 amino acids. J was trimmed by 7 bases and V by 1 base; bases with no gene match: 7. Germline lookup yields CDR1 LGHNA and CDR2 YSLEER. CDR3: CASSQGRGAGNTQYF. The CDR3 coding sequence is TGCGCCAGCAGCCAAGGGCGGGGGGCCGGGAATACGCAGTATTTT.

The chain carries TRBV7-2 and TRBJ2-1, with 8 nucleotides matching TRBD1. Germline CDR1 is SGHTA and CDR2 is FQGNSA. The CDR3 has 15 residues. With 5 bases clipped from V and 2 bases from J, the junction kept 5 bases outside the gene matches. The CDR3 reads CASSDRGATYNEQFF. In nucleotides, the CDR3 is TGTGCCAGCAGCGACAGGGGCGCTACCTACAATGAGCAGTTCTTC.

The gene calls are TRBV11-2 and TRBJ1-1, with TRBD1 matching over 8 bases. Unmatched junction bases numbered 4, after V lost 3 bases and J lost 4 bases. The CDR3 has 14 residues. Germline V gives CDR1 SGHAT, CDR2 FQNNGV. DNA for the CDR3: TGTGCCAGCAGCTTCGGACAGGGTGGCACTGAAGCTTTCTTT. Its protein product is CASSFGQGGTEAFF.

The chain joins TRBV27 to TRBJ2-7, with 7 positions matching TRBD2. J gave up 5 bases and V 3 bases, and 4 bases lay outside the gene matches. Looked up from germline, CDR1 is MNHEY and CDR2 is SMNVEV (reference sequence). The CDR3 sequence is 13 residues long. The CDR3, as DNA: TGTGCCAGCAGTTTTCGGGGGGACCACGAGCAGTACTTC. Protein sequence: CASSFRGDHEQYF.

This CDR3 reads CASSLTGGLHSPLHF. The CDR3 coding sequence is TGTGCCAGCAGTTTGACAGGGGGCCTTCATTCACCCCTCCACTTT. The chain combines TRBV27 with TRBJ1-6; the match to TRBD1 covers 10 bases. Losses at the gene ends were 3 bases for V and 8 bases for J; bases not matched to a gene: 4. CDR1 MNHEY and CDR2 SMNVEV come from the germline V gene (reference sequence). The length of the CDR3 is 15 residues.

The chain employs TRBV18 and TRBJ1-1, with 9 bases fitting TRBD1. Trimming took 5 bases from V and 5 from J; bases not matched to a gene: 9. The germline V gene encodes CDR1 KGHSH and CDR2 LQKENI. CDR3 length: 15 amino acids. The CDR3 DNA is TGTGCCAGCTCAGCACAAGTGACAGGGGGTACTGAAGCTTTCTTT. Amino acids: CASSAQVTGGTEAFF.

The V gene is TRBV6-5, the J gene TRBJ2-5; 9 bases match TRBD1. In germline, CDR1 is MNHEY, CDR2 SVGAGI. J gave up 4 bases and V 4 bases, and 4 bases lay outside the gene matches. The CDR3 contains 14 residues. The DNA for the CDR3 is TGTGCCAGCAGTTCTACAGGGGGCCGAGAGACCCAGTACTTC. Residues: CASSSTGGRETQYF.

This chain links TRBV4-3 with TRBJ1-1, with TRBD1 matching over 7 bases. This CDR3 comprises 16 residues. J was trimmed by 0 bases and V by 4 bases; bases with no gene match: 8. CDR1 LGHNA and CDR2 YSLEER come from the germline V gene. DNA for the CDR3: TGCGCCAGCAGCCGAGGAGGGGGCCCATTGAACACTGAAGCTTTCTTT. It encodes CASSRGGGPLNTEAFF.